The clone carrying this T cell receptor beta chain was seen many times. Its antigen remains unknown. MiXCR, applied by TCRdb to the 5' RACE reads, yields one record per CDR3 protein. The sample carries about 220,000 distinct CDR3 sequences, around 8% recorded once. The CDR3 is made up of 15 amino acids. CDR1 and CDR2 from the germline V gene are LGHNA and YSLEER. Trimming took 0 bases from V and 5 from J, leaving 13 bases between them. Everyone who donated was a healthy Caucasian. The record originates from a study of identical twins. Notes on the study in general: Those out-of-frame alpha sequences shared by twins showed an excess of low generation probability. Out-of-frame sharing of TCR alpha in monozygotic twins was underestimated by models. Whereas memory repertoires showed no such difference, abundant cord blood beta clonotypes carried fewer insertions.

The sample was also linked to a second study, of yellow fever vaccine responses in identical twins.

This rearrangement joins TRBV4-3 to TRBJ2-5; D may be TRBD2 (6 bases). The sample was memory (CD45RO+) T cells sorted from blood. The sequence derives from a woman under 30 in good health. The CDR3 loop is CASSQEFGRGETQYF. The CDR3 nucleotides read TGCGCCAGCAGCCAAGAATTCGGGAGAGGGGAGACCCAGTACTTC.